A single sample is the source of the 7 T cell receptor beta chains below, sequenced in a study of T cell responses to AZD1222 COVID-19 vaccine. TCRdb keeps only in-frame clones here, not all; method: immunoSEQ multiplex PCR. Of some 130,000 clones detected, about nine tenths appear once; the ten largest clones hold roughly 6.5%. The source material was peripheral blood, sampled on day 0 of AZD1222 vaccination. These receptors were obtained from an adult in good health.

This clone was counted a single time. The chain employs TRBV5-1 and TRBJ2-1; D remains unclear. V lost 0 bases to trimming and J lost 8 bases, with 9 bases between them. Germline CDR1 is SGHRS and CDR2 is YFSETQ. There are 13 residues in the CDR3. The DNA for the CDR3 is TGCGCCAGCAGCTTGGCCTTGATAGATGAGCAGTTCTTC. It specifies CASSLALIDEQFF.

With respect to this clone: The sample holds other DNA sequences that translate to the same CDR3. The chain employs TRBV12-3 or TRBV12-4 and TRBJ2-7; D not certain. The V gene lost 3 bases and the J gene lost 4 bases, with 4 bases spanning the gap. This CDR3 is 11 amino acids long. CDR3 DNA sequence: TGTGCCAGCAGTTTGGGGTACGAGCAGTACTTC. This codes for CASSLGYEQYF.

The chain is built from TRBV12-5 and TRBJ1-1, with D possibly TRBD1 on 6 matching bases. The V gene lost 2 bases and the J gene lost 0 bases, with 7 bases spanning the gap. This CDR3 region has 14 residues. Germline CDR1 reads LGHNT; CDR2 reads FRNRAP. The CDR3 nucleotides are TGTGCTAGTGGTTTGAGGGACATGAACACTGAAGCTTTCTTT. Encoded protein: CASGLRDMNTEAFF. The entire variable domain, with the rest obtained from reference TRBV12-5 and TRBJ1-1, is as follows: DARVTQTPRHKVTEMGQEVTMRCQPILGHNTVFWYRQTMMQGLELLAYFRNRAPLDDSGMPKDRFSAEMPDATLATLKIQPSEPRDSAVYFCASGLRDMNTEAFFGQGTRLTVV.

V is TRBV5-1 and J is TRBJ2-3; 12 positions agree with TRBD2. In germline, CDR1 is SGHRS, CDR2 YFSETQ. This CDR3 region has 16 residues. V gave up 7 bases and J gave up 0 bases; unmatched junction bases: 6. This chain's CDR3 is CASRRTSGASTDTQYF. DNA for the CDR3: TGCGCCAGCCGTCGGACTAGCGGGGCGAGCACAGATACGCAGTATTTT.

This sequence joins TRBV5-6 and TRBJ2-7; 7 positions match TRBD1. CDR3 length: 15 residues. Germline V lookup: CDR1 SGHDT, CDR2 YYEEEE. Germline trimming cut 0 bases from V and 3 bases from J; bases unmatched to any gene: 6. The CDR3 loop is CASSLGLRDSYEQYF. The CDR3 DNA sequence: TGTGCCAGCAGCTTGGGTCTCCGGGACAGCTACGAGCAGTACTTC.

The chain joins TRBV4-2 to TRBJ1-1; D unresolved. CDR3 length: 15 residues. Germline values: CDR1 LGHNA, CDR2 YNFKEQ. The V end lost 0 bases, the J end lost 3 bases, and 11 bases lay between the germline ends. The CDR3 DNA follows: TGTGCCAGCAGCCAAGATGGGGTCTCGGACACTGAAGCTTTCTTT. This gives the protein CASSQDGVSDTEAFF.

The V gene is TRBV6-2 or TRBV6-3, the J gene TRBJ1-5; D is possibly TRBD1 (6 bases). The length of the CDR3 is 18 residues. Germline V CDR1 and CDR2: MNHEY, SVGEGT. Trimming took 0 bases from V and 3 from J, leaving 18 bases between them. The CDR3 region is CASSYSHPGQGPNQPQHF. The CDR3 coding sequence is TGTGCCAGCAGTTACTCCCACCCAGGGCAGGGGCCCAATCAGCCCCAGCATTTT.